This section outlines one TCR beta chain sequence together with its context. What it recognizes is unknown. The data belong to a study of T cell responses to AZD1222 COVID-19 vaccine. Study-wide findings and caveats: Targets within unmutated variant regions were reportedly found for nearly half of spike-specific TCRs.

Trimming stripped 2 bases from V and 5 bases from J, with 7 bases between. This CDR3 region has 14 residues. Looked up from germline, CDR1 is LGHDT and CDR2 is YNNKEL (reference sequence). Measured with immunoSEQ multiplex PCR; TCRdb has only the in-frame clones, and not every one. Among about 160,000 clones listed, 70% to 90% were seen once. This rearrangement joins TRBV3-1 (or the pseudogene TRBV3-2) to TRBJ1-6; D gene unclear. The TCR sequence derives from an adult who received the AZD1222 COVID-19 vaccine. The source material was peripheral blood, sampled 28 days after the second AZD1222 dose. Written as DNA, the CDR3 is TGTGCCAGCAGCCAACACGGTGATAATTCACCCCTCCACTTT. Protein: CASSQHGDNSPLHF.